The 7 T cell receptor beta chains below were found in one sample sequenced in a study of glioma-infiltrating T cells. TCR alpha and beta CDR3 regions were amplified from RNA using iRepertoire nested multiplex PCR. TCRdb re-derived calls from the multiplex PCR reads in MiXCR, one entry per CDR3 protein. The top ten hold 44% of the sample, which has 85,000 to 110,000 distinct CDR3 sequences, 29% seen once. Source material: glioma tissue, nonneoplastic brain tissue, or PBMCs (not recorded which). The source is a human donor with low-grade glioma or glioblastoma, undergoing nonglioma brain surgery, or in good health (not recorded which).

The gene calls are TRBV19 and TRBJ1-5, with D tentatively TRBD1 (6 bases). The germline V gene encodes CDR1 LNHDA and CDR2 SQIVND (reference sequence). Trimming left V 2 bases short and J 9 bases short, with 14 bases between. CDR3 length: 14 residues. CDR3 coding DNA: TGTGCCAGTAGTATAAGGGGGGGGCAGGGGCCCCAGCATTTT. Its translation is CASSIRGGQGPQHF.

The chain combines TRBV20-1 with TRBJ2-1; 9 nucleotides agree with TRBD2. Trimming cost V 4 bases and J 7 bases; bases outside gene matches: 8. Germline loops: CDR1 DFQATT, CDR2 SNEGSKA (reference sequence). The CDR3 contains 14 residues. CDR3 sequence reads: CSANSGGRWNEQFF. Here the CDR3 DNA reads TGCAGTGCTAATAGCGGGGGCCGGTGGAATGAGCAGTTCTTC.

This clonotype was found many times. The rearrangement uses TRBV4-2 and TRBJ1-1; TRBD1 might be the D (5 bases). The CDR3 runs 13 residues. The V gene's germline CDR1 is LGHNA and CDR2 YNFKEQ. Trimming cost V 1 base and J 2 bases, with 5 bases left between them. In DNA, the CDR3 is TGTGCCAGCAGCCAAGGGGACAACACTGAAGCTTTCTTT. Translated: CASSQGDNTEAFF.

Note on this clonotype: A read error is possible here, since a much larger clone lies one base away. The chain employs TRBV20-1 and TRBJ1-4, with no clear D. This CDR3 has 15 amino acids. CDR1 and CDR2 from the germline V gene are DFQATT and SNEGSKA (reference sequence). The CDR3 region has the DNA TGCACCGCCCCCCCAGAGGGCGGCACTAATGAAAAACTGTTTTTT. Translation gives CTAPPEGGTNEKLFF.

Of note for this clonotype: Just one base apart from a much larger clone, this may be a read error. This chain connects TRBV15 to TRBJ2-7; D gene unclear. The DNA matches TRBJ2-5 better at its end, which makes the J call doubtful. Germline lookup yields CDR1 LNHNV and CDR2 YYDKDF (reference sequence). CDR3 length equals 13 residues. The CDR3 nucleotides read TGTGCCACCAGCAGAGGCAGAAGGGAGACCCAGTACTTC. Its translation is CATSRGRRETQYF.

With regard to this clonotype: The missing conserved phenylalanine or tryptophan at the end of this CDR3 makes a read error likely. This sequence joins TRBV27 and TRBJ2-3; 11 bases are a match to TRBD2. The CDR3 runs to 17 residues. Trimming took 4 bases from V and 7 from J; bases not matched to a gene: 13. Germline CDR1 reads MNHEY; CDR2 reads SMNVEV (reference sequence). The CDR3 nucleotides read TGTGCCAGCAGTTACCACGCGGGTAGCGGGGGGGCTTATACGCAGTATCTT. Protein: CASSYHAGSGGAYTQYL.

This clonotype was counted ten times or more. The chain uses TRBV5-4 and TRBJ2-3; the D is unclear. The CDR3 spans 14 residues. Germline loops: CDR1 SGHNT, CDR2 YYREEE (reference sequence). The V gene lost 4 bases and the J gene lost 2 bases, with 11 bases spanning the gap. DNA of the CDR3: TGTGCCAGCAGCCCTGGGATGGCCACAGATACGCAGTATTTT. Its translation: CASSPGMATDTQYF.